This T cell receptor (beta chain) was captured by sequencing in a study of CD8 T cells in Susac syndrome. RNA was extracted with the RNeasy kit, and a quantity of about 0.45 to 1 ug was reverse transcribed using random hexamers. Amplification of TCR beta CDR3 across 54 Vbeta and 13 Jbeta was performed with immunoSEQ multiplex PCR. MiXCR, applied by TCRdb to the immunoSEQ multiplex PCR reads, yields one record per CDR3 protein. Here the sample spans 95,000 to 150,000 distinct CDR3 sequences, more than 90% being singletons. Germline CDR1 reads DFQATT; CDR2 reads SNEGSKA (reference sequence). V shed 0 bases, J shed 4 bases, and the junction held 6 bases outside the gene matches. The CDR3 spans 15 residues.

The sequence was obtained from a human donor with Susac syndrome. The chain uses TRBV20-1 and TRBJ2-1; 7 nucleotides agree with TRBD2. The sample comprised CD8+ T cells from PBMCs. CDR3: CSARDGASGYNEQFF. CDR3 DNA: TGCAGTGCTAGAGATGGGGCTAGCGGATACAATGAGCAGTTCTTC.